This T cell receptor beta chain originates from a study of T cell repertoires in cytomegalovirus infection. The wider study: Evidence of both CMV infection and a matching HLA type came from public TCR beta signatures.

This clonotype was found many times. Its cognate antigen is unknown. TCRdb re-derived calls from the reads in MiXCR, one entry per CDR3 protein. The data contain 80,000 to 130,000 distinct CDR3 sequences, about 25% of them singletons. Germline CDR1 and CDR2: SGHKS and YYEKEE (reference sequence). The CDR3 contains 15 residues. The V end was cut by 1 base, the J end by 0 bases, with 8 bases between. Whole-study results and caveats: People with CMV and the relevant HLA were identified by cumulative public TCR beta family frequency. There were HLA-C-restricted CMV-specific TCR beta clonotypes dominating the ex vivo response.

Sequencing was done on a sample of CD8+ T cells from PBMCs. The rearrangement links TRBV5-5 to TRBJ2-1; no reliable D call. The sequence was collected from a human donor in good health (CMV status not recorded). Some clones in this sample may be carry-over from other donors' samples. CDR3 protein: CASSLYGNSYNEQFF. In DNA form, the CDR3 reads TGTGCCAGCAGCTTGTACGGAAACTCCTACAATGAGCAGTTCTTC.